The clone carrying this T cell receptor beta chain showed up just a few times. The antigen remains unidentified. This sample was included in a study of T-cell memory formation after mild COVID-19. One entry per CDR3 protein, called by TCRdb with MiXCR from the 5' RACE reads. Found here are roughly 320,000 distinct CDR3 sequences, around 30% of them singletons; the top ten hold 13%. The study's findings and limits: Memory from before infection featured some responding clones, which suggests cross-reactive memory joined. Clones that shrank (day 15 to 85) were balanced CD4/CD8, whereas later expanders leaned CD4+. For contracting clones, CD4+ ones sat mainly in CM and EM, CD8+ in EMRA.

This CDR3 contains 12 residues. Germline V gives CDR1 SEHNR, CDR2 FQNEAQ (reference sequence). V gave up 5 bases and J gave up 4 bases, with 6 bases separating them. The TCR was taken from an adult woman who had mild COVID-19 (a few samples of this study predate the infection). Cell type and time point are not known. The J gene is TRBJ1-3, the V gene TRBV7-9; no definite D call. Specimen: PBMCs or a T cell subset sorted from them (not recorded which). CDR3 bases: TGTGCCAGCAGCCCAAACGGAAACACCATATATTTT. Residues: CASSPNGNTIYF. Full variable domain (rest looked up from reference TRBV7-9 and TRBJ1-3): DTGVSQNPRHKITKRGQNVTFRCDPISEHNRLYWYRQTLGQGPEFLTYFQNEAQLEKSRLLSDRFSAERPKGSFSTLEIQRTEQGDSAMYLCASSPNGNTIYFGEGSWLTVV.